What follows are 27 T cell receptor beta chains derived from one specimen sequenced in a study of T cell responses to AZD1222 COVID-19 vaccine. Using immunoSEQ multiplex PCR, the repertoire was profiled, and TCRdb retains in-frame clones only, with some absent. The sample includes about 130,000 clones, roughly nine tenths of them seen just once. The sequences come from peripheral blood, collected on day 0 of AZD1222 vaccination. Receptor source: an adult in good health.

The chain joins TRBV7-2 to TRBJ1-2, with 10 bases aligning to TRBD1. The CDR3 has 13 amino acids. V was clipped by 4 bases and J by 7 bases; unmatched bases: 3. Per the germline V gene, CDR1 is SGHTA and CDR2 is FQGNSA. The CDR3 protein is CASSSTGGGGYTF. Here the CDR3 DNA reads TGTGCCAGCAGCTCGACAGGGGGCGGTGGCTACACCTTC.

The chain carries TRBV5-1 and TRBJ2-7; 8 nucleotides match TRBD2. V lost 0 bases to trimming and J lost 0 bases; unmatched junction nucleotides: 5. CDR1 is SGHRS, CDR2 YFSETQ, per germline. This CDR3 is built from 16 residues. In DNA, the CDR3 is TGCGCCAGCAGCTTGGGGGAGCGGGAGCGCTCCTACGAGCAGTACTTC. Translating it yields CASSLGERERSYEQYF.

The chain combines TRBV2 with TRBJ2-3; no clear D gene. Germline-derived CDR1 and CDR2 are SNHLY and FYNNEI. There are 14 residues in the CDR3. The V end was cut by 4 bases, the J end by 0 bases, with 8 bases between. The CDR3 sequence is CASSGRISTDTQYF. In nucleotides, the CDR3 is TGTGCCAGCAGTGGCCGGATAAGCACAGATACGCAGTATTTT.

This rearrangement joins TRBV7-2 to TRBJ2-5; a weak D match, TRBD1 (7 bases). The CDR3 is 13 residues long. In germline, CDR1 is SGHTA, CDR2 FQGNSA. With 10 bases removed from V and 4 bases from J, the gap between germline ends came to 16 bases. CDR3 in DNA: TGTGCCATCTCAAGGAGGGGGCGAGAGACCCAGTACTTC. It translates to CAISRRGRETQYF.

The rearrangement joins TRBV30 to TRBJ2-7; a weak D match, TRBD1 (6 bases). Germline CDR1 and CDR2: GTSNPN and SVGIG (reference sequence). CDR3 length: 15 amino acids. The ends were cut back, 4 bases at V and 4 bases at J, with 20 bases in the middle. This chain's CDR3 is CAWTSGALWSYEQYF. The CDR3 DNA sequence: TGTGCCTGGACCTCAGGGGCCTTATGGTCGTACGAGCAGTACTTC.

The chain combines TRBV18 with TRBJ1-1, with 7 bases matching TRBD1. This CDR3 has 15 amino acids. V was pared by 5 bases and J by 5 bases, with 11 bases of the junction left unmatched. CDR1 is KGHSH and CDR2 is LQKENI in the germline V gene. The CDR3 DNA follows: TGTGCCAGCTCAGATATCGACAGGGCGAGGACTGAAGCTTTCTTT. Translating gives CASSDIDRARTEAFF.

This chain uses TRBV7-9 with TRBJ2-3; 8 bases are shared with TRBD1. The CDR3 runs 16 residues. The J segment lost 3 bases and the V segment lost 5 bases, leaving 10 bases of the junction unmatched. Germline V gene lookup returns CDR1 SEHNR and CDR2 FQNEAQ (reference sequence). The CDR3 reads CASSPQGAGRTDTQYF. CDR3 DNA: TGTGCCAGCAGCCCGCAGGGGGCTGGAAGGACAGATACGCAGTATTTT.

This sequence joins TRBV3-1 (or the pseudogene TRBV3-2) and TRBJ1-5; no firm D call. V was cut by 4 bases and J by 9 bases, with 10 bases left in between. Germline V CDR1 and CDR2: LGHDT, YNNKEL (reference sequence). The CDR3 extends over 12 amino acids. CDR3 sequence reads: CASSPDFGPQHF. In DNA, the CDR3 is TGTGCCAGCAGCCCCGACTTCGGGCCCCAGCATTTT.

CDR3 protein: CASTQGGGEEKLFF. The DNA of the CDR3 is TGTGCCAGCACCCAGGGGGGTGGAGAAGAAAAACTGTTTTTT. The chain combines TRBV2 with TRBJ1-4, with TRBD1 identical over 7 bases. CDR1 and CDR2 (germline): SNHLY, FYNNEI. The CDR3 length is 14 residues. V shed 7 bases, J shed 8 bases, and the junction held 10 bases outside the gene matches.

CDR3 residues: CASSLDMNTEAFF. The CDR3 DNA sequence: TGTGCCAGCAGCTTAGATATGAACACTGAAGCTTTCTTT. The chain carries TRBV7-3 and TRBJ1-1; D is undetermined. With 2 bases removed from V and 0 bases from J, the gap between germline ends came to 4 bases. The CDR3 consists of 13 residues. The germline gives CDR1 SGHTA, CDR2 FQGTGA.

V usage is TRBV28 and J usage is TRBJ1-4; D possibly corresponds to TRBD1 (6 bases). The V end lost 6 bases, the J end lost 8 bases, and 13 bases lay between the germline ends. CDR3 length: 13 residues. Germline V gene data show CDR1 as MDHEN and CDR2 as SYDVKM. CDR3 coding DNA: TGTGCCAGCAGACTGGGACACTCGGAAAAACTGTTTTTT. Amino acid sequence: CASRLGHSEKLFF.

J is TRBJ2-3 and V is TRBV6-5; D uncertain. Germline lookup yields CDR1 MNHEY and CDR2 SVGAGI. V lost 2 bases and J lost 2, with 8 bases in between. CDR3 length equals 14 residues. CDR3 region: CASSYLQATDTQYF. CDR3 bases: TGTGCCAGCAGTTACCTCCAGGCCACAGATACGCAGTATTTT.

The chain carries TRBV19 and TRBJ1-2; weak D call: TRBD1 (5 bases). Deletions cut 6 bases from V and 6 bases from J, with 14 bases between. The CDR3 runs to 13 residues. CDR1 and CDR2 (germline): LNHDA, SQIVND (reference sequence). CDR3 sequence (DNA): TGTGCCAGTAGCCTCAGGGACTCCGATGGCTACACCTTC. This sequence encodes CASSLRDSDGYTF.

The chain has TRBV6-5 and TRBJ1-2, with 7 bases fitting TRBD1. The CDR3 is 14 residues long. J lost 6 bases, V lost 0 bases, and 4 bases had no gene match. Germline-derived CDR1 and CDR2 are MNHEY and SVGAGI. The CDR3, as DNA: TGTGCCAGCAGTTACTCGACAGGGTTAAATGGCTACACCTTC. Residues: CASSYSTGLNGYTF.

The chain employs TRBV19 and TRBJ1-2, with D unclear. CDR1 LNHDA and CDR2 SQIVND come from the germline V gene (reference sequence). The CDR3 runs 14 residues. With 6 bases removed from V and 4 bases from J, the gap between germline ends came to 15 bases. The CDR3 loop reads CASRQAERVYGYTF. The CDR3 DNA reads TGTGCCAGTAGGCAGGCCGAACGGGTCTATGGCTACACCTTC.

This clone was seen a handful of times. This rearrangement joins TRBV19 to TRBJ2-1; D perhaps matches TRBD1 (5 bases). With 7 bases removed from V and 7 bases from J, the gap between germline ends came to 11 bases. The CDR3 covers 12 residues. The germline CDR1 and CDR2 sequences are LNHDA and SQIVND (reference sequence). CDR3 sequence reads: CASITQENEQFF. The DNA of the CDR3 is TGTGCCAGTATAACACAGGAAAATGAGCAGTTCTTC.

V and J are TRBV3-1 (or the pseudogene TRBV3-2) and TRBJ1-6; D uncertain. This CDR3 comprises 16 residues. Germline CDR1 is LGHDT and CDR2 is YNNKEL (reference sequence). V was cut by 4 bases and J by 6 bases, with 16 bases left in between. CDR3 nucleotide sequence: TGTGCCAGCAGCCTCGGAGGAAACAGTCCTAATTCACCCCTCCACTTT. Its translation: CASSLGGNSPNSPLHF.

The J gene is TRBJ2-7, the V gene TRBV5-6, with D possibly being TRBD1 (7 bases). The CDR3 length is 15 residues. CDR1 SGHDT and CDR2 YYEEEE come from the germline V gene. The germline V and J ends were trimmed by 2 bases and 3 bases, with 15 bases remaining between them. CDR3 coding DNA: TGTGCCAGCAGCTTAGGAGGGGGCGGTTTCTACGAGCAGTACTTC. It specifies CASSLGGGGFYEQYF.

The chain has TRBV19 and TRBJ1-2; D is undetermined. Germline CDR1 LNHDA, CDR2 SQIVND (reference sequence). V lost 4 bases and J lost 8, with 20 bases in between. This CDR3 comprises 15 residues. Here the CDR3 DNA reads TGTGCCAGTAGTACCTCCCCAGCAGGCGAGCACGGCTACACCTTC. Protein sequence: CASSTSPAGEHGYTF.

The V gene is TRBV3-1 (or the pseudogene TRBV3-2), the J gene TRBJ2-5; 11 positions agree with TRBD2. The CDR3 has 14 amino acids. After removal of 4 bases from V and 2 bases from J, the junction contained 0 bases not matched to a gene. The germline V gene has CDR1 LGHDT and CDR2 YNNKEL (reference sequence). As DNA, the CDR3 is TGTGCCAGCAGCCGACTAGCGGGGCAAGAGACCCAGTACTTC. The encoded protein is CASSRLAGQETQYF.

A few counts support this clone. The chain has TRBV18 and TRBJ1-1, with a possible D match to TRBD1 (6 bases). In germline, CDR1 is KGHSH, CDR2 LQKENI. V lost 3 bases and J 2 bases, leaving 10 bases between the germline ends. The CDR3 is 14 residues long. This CDR3 reads CASSPGGYNTEAFF. CDR3 coding DNA: TGTGCCAGCTCACCGGGGGGCTATAACACTGAAGCTTTCTTT. Full variable domain (missing parts from reference TRBV18 and TRBJ1-1): NAGVMQNPRHLVRRRGQEARLRCSPMKGHSHVYWYRQLPEEGLKFMVYLQKENIIDESGMPKERFSAEFPKEGPSILRIQQVVRGDSAAYFCASSPGGYNTEAFFGQGTRLTVV.

The chain employs TRBV6-1 and TRBJ2-5; D might be TRBD1 (6 bases). Germline values: CDR1 MNHNS, CDR2 SASEGT. Trimming pared 1 base from V and 4 bases from J, leaving 10 bases between. The CDR3 runs 14 residues. The CDR3 coding sequence is TGTGCCAGCAGTGAAGGGACAGACCTAGAGACCCAGTACTTC. This sequence encodes CASSEGTDLETQYF.

This clone showed up just a few times. The chain employs TRBV4-3 and TRBJ1-3; TRBD1 agrees at 7 bases. The V gene end was trimmed by 0 bases and the J gene end by 1 base; junction bases not matched to a gene: 3. The CDR3 runs 16 residues. The germline V gene has CDR1 LGHNA and CDR2 YSLEER. CDR3 region: CASSQDRQGSGNTIYF. The CDR3 region has the DNA TGCGCCAGCAGCCAAGACAGACAGGGATCTGGAAACACCATATATTTT.

J is TRBJ2-1 and V is TRBV9; 11 bases align to TRBD2. V lost 1 base and J lost 12; bases outside the gene matches: 6. CDR3 length: 14 residues. The germline V gene encodes CDR1 SGDLS and CDR2 YYNGEE. The CDR3 region is CASSVSSGRAAQFF. The DNA of the CDR3 is TGTGCCAGCAGCGTAAGTAGCGGGAGGGCCGCGCAGTTCTTC.

The chain carries TRBV6-1 and TRBJ1-4; D unclear. V gave up 2 bases and J gave up 5 bases, with 12 bases separating them. CDR1 is MNHNS and CDR2 is SASEGT in the germline V gene. The CDR3 is 15 residues long. The CDR3 loop reads CASSETTLLNEKLFF. DNA of the CDR3: TGTGCCAGCAGTGAAACGACACTACTGAATGAAAAACTGTTTTTT.

The rearrangement links TRBV7-2 to TRBJ2-1; TRBD2 aligns across 7 bases. This CDR3 is built from 15 residues. Germline trimming cut 3 bases from V and 0 bases from J; bases unmatched to any gene: 2. CDR1 SGHTA and CDR2 FQGNSA come from the germline V gene. The CDR3 reads CASSLRGSSYNEQFF. The CDR3 nucleotides read TGTGCCAGCAGCTTGCGGGGGAGCTCCTACAATGAGCAGTTCTTC.

The chain carries TRBV15 and TRBJ2-2, with D tentatively TRBD1 or TRBD2 (5 bases each). V shed 1 base and J shed 6 bases, with 21 bases lying between them. CDR1 and CDR2 from the germline V gene are LNHNV and YYDKDF (reference sequence). This CDR3 region has 18 residues. The CDR3 reads CATSRASFGGIHSGELFF. The CDR3 coding sequence is TGTGCCACCAGCAGAGCCTCCTTTGGGGGAATCCACTCCGGGGAGCTGTTTTTT.